A selection of T cell receptor beta chains follows, all from one sample in a study of Graves' ophthalmopathy and Graves' hyperthyroidism. TCRdb re-derived calls from the multiplex PCR reads in MiXCR, one entry per CDR3 protein. The data contain under 250,000 distinct CDR3 sequences, around 28% of them singletons. The source material was peripheral blood. All receptors derive from a man in his fifties with Graves' ophthalmopathy. CDR3s include the opening cysteine and the closing phenylalanine or tryptophan. D genes are given only for firm matches. Only part of the rows carry a size: once, few, many, or a class if the clone is expanded.

cdr3_aa cdr3_nt j_call clone_size d_call v_call
CASSISQGPIWNTEAFF TGTGCCAGTAGTATATCCCAGGGGCCCATCTGGAACACTGAAGCTTTCTTT TRBJ1-1 many - TRBV19
CASSYFGTEGTQYF TGTGCCAGCAGTTACTTCGGGACCGAGGGGACCCAGTACTTC TRBJ2-5 many - TRBV6-5
CASSFRRGNQPQHF TGTGCCAGCAGTTTTCGTCGGGGAAATCAGCCCCAGCATTTT TRBJ1-5 - - TRBV12-3/TRBV12-4
CAADRGDGLGTQYF TGTGCCGCCGACAGGGGCGACGGTCTAGGGACCCAGTACTTC TRBJ2-5 many TRBD1 TRBV15
CASSPVRDTGEVGGYGYTF TGTGCCAGCAGCCCAGTCCGGGACACTGGAGAAGTCGGCGGGTATGGCTACACCTTC TRBJ1-2 - - TRBV12-3/TRBV12-4
CASSYSPDRGEQYF TGTGCCAGCAGTTACTCCCCGGACAGGGGCGAGCAGTACTTC TRBJ2-7 many TRBD1 TRBV6-5
CASSQVSGAEAFF TGTGCCAGCAGCCAAGTTTCCGGGGCTGAAGCTTTCTTT TRBJ1-1 many - TRBV3-1
CASSEGRNSYEQYF TGTGCCAGCAGCGAGGGACGGAACTCCTACGAGCAGTACTTC TRBJ2-7 many - TRBV3-1
CASSHNPRGTGIYGYTF TGTGCCAGCAGCCACAACCCACGAGGGACGGGGATATATGGCTACACCTTC TRBJ1-2 - - TRBV3-1
CASSPNLHGYTF TGTGCCAGCAGCCCGAATCTCCATGGCTACACCTTC TRBJ1-2 - - TRBV7-9
CASSQDRTGEGYTF TGCGCCAGCAGCCAAGATCGAACAGGGGAGGGCTACACCTTC TRBJ1-2 many TRBD1 TRBV4-3
CASSSAPPTGTSGRYEQYF TGTGCCAGCAGTTCCGCTCCGCCTACCGGGACTAGCGGGCGATACGAGCAGTACTTC TRBJ2-7 many TRBD2 TRBV12-3/TRBV12-4
CASSMGLAGVETQYF TGTGCCAGTAGTATGGGGCTAGCGGGAGTGGAGACCCAGTACTTC TRBJ2-5 many TRBD2 TRBV19
CASSQTGETYEQYF TGCGCCAGCAGCCAGACAGGGGAAACCTACGAGCAGTACTTC TRBJ2-7 many TRBD1 TRBV4-3
CASSEWRGKTGGYSNQPQHF TGTGCCAGCAGTGAATGGAGGGGGAAAACAGGGGGATATAGCAATCAGCCCCAGCATTTT TRBJ1-5 many TRBD1 TRBV2
CASTGLAGGREQYF TGTGCCAGCACCGGACTAGCGGGGGGACGGGAGCAGTACTTC TRBJ2-7 - TRBD2 TRBV12-3/TRBV12-4
CASSSGQTKRETQYF TGCGCCAGCAGCTCGGGACAGACGAAGCGAGAGACCCAGTACTTC TRBJ2-5 many TRBD1 TRBV5-1
CASSEAPGNRETQYF TGTGCCAGCAGTGAAGCTCCGGGTAATCGAGAGACCCAGTACTTC TRBJ2-5 - - TRBV6-1
CASSLDVTGQGYGYTF TGTGCCAGCAGCTTAGATGTGACAGGGCAGGGGTATGGCTACACCTTC TRBJ1-2 few TRBD1 TRBV11-2
CASSPGGQGVDEAFF TGTGCCAGCAGCCCGGGGGGACAGGGGGTGGATGAAGCTTTCTTT TRBJ1-1 once TRBD1 TRBV11-3
CAAATGRTDYSNQPQHF TGTGCAGCCGCTACGGGGAGGACGGATTATAGCAATCAGCCCCAGCATTTT TRBJ1-5 - - TRBV6-2/TRBV6-3
CSAPLGAGAPGEQYF TGCAGTGCTCCCCTTGGTGCGGGGGCACCGGGGGAGCAGTACTTC TRBJ2-7 many - TRBV20-1
CATSKAGTGYTF TGTGCCACCAGCAAAGCAGGGACCGGCTACACCTTC TRBJ1-2 many - TRBV15
CASSQVWGEGRRYEQYF TGTGCCAGCAGCCAAGTTTGGGGGGAGGGCCGGAGGTACGAGCAGTACTTC TRBJ2-7 - TRBD2 TRBV3-1
CASSYGTGAEEQYF TGTGCCAGCAGCTACGGGACAGGTGCCGAAGAGCAGTACTTC TRBJ2-7 - TRBD1 TRBV5-6
CPPSGLNTEAFF TGTCCCCCCTCAGGGCTGAACACTGAAGCTTTCTTT TRBJ1-1 - - TRBV6-1
CASSTLTGFGNTIYF TGTGCCAGCAGCACACTGACAGGGTTCGGAAACACCATATATTTT TRBJ1-3 - TRBD1 TRBV11-2
CSAGRGQGGSPLHF TGCAGTGCTGGTCGAGGGCAGGGGGGGTCACCCCTCCACTTT TRBJ1-6 many TRBD1 TRBV20-1
CASSPQEPGNTIYF TGTGCCAGCAGTCCCCAGGAACCTGGAAACACCATATATTTT TRBJ1-3 many - TRBV27
CASSAGTGGYYEQYF TGTGCCAGCAGCGCCGGGACAGGGGGCTACTACGAGCAGTACTTC TRBJ2-7 few TRBD1 TRBV3-1
CASSPSRDTEAFF TGTGCCAGCAGCCCTTCCCGGGACACTGAAGCTTTCTTT TRBJ1-1 many - TRBV7-2
CAWMGQGGTEAFF TGTGCCTGGATGGGACAGGGAGGCACTGAAGCTTTCTTT TRBJ1-1 - TRBD1 TRBV30
CASSVADTQYF TGTGCCAGCAGTGTTGCAGATACGCAGTATTTT TRBJ2-3 many - TRBV2
CASSFRLRQNTEAFF TGTGCCAGCAGTTTCAGACTCCGCCAGAACACTGAAGCTTTCTTT TRBJ1-1 few - TRBV12-3/TRBV12-4
CASSNRGLGTEAFF TGTGCCAGCAGCAACAGGGGGCTCGGCACTGAAGCTTTCTTT TRBJ1-1 - TRBD1 TRBV6-1
CASKPSEGYEQYF TGTGCCAGCAAACCATCGGAGGGTTACGAGCAGTACTTC TRBJ2-7 few - TRBV12-3/TRBV12-4
CASRPTGNQETQYF TGTGCCAGCAGGCCGACAGGGAACCAAGAGACCCAGTACTTC TRBJ2-5 few TRBD1 TRBV6-1
CASGGQGLDQPQHF TGTGCCAGCGGGGGACAGGGCCTTGATCAGCCCCAGCATTTT TRBJ1-5 - TRBD1 TRBV6-2/TRBV6-3
CAINDSPTYEQYF TGTGCCATCAACGACAGCCCTACCTACGAGCAGTACTTC TRBJ2-7 - - TRBV28